The clone carrying this T cell receptor (beta chain) showed up many times. The source of the sample is a study of early T cells in non-severe SARS-CoV-2 infection. Across the study: Bulk RNA isolated from unsorted whole blood underwent sequencing; chains were not paired.

Trimming cost V 5 bases and J 0 bases, with 10 bases left between them. The germline gives CDR1 DFQATT, CDR2 SNEGSKA (reference sequence). This CDR3 has 13 residues. From the 5' RACE reads, TCRdb called clonotypes with MiXCR, one entry per CDR3 protein. The sample consists of 25,000 to 35,000 distinct CDR3 sequences, approximately 5.2% of them appearing once. The V and J genes are TRBV20-1 and TRBJ2-5; D remains ambiguous. This clonotype was obtained from an adult who was a healthcare worker with PCR-confirmed SARS-CoV-2 infection or an uninfected control (not recorded which). The specimen sequenced was whole blood. The CDR3 sequence is CSALGMYQETQYF. The CDR3, as DNA: TGCAGTGCTCTAGGAATGTACCAAGAGACCCAGTACTTC.